The 24 T cell receptor beta chains in this list originate from one sample, sequenced in a study of blood T cell repertoires in COVID-19. Assay used: immunoSEQ multiplex PCR; TCRdb lists only in-frame clones, some missing. The sample shows nearly 50,000 clones, more than 75% of them seen only once. Sequencing input: peripheral blood. These receptors originate from an elderly woman with COVID-19, enrolled during active disease.

The chain uses TRBV4-1 and TRBJ1-6, with D possibly being TRBD1 (5 bases). The CDR3 spans 18 residues. The germline V gene encodes CDR1 MGHRA and CDR2 YSYEKL. Deletions cut 0 bases from V and 0 bases from J, with 12 bases between. The CDR3 nucleotides read TGCGCCAGCAGCCAAGACCCAGGGCCGAGCTCCTATAATTCACCCCTCCACTTT. Encoded protein: CASSQDPGPSSYNSPLHF.

The chain employs TRBV7-9 and TRBJ1-6, with D unclear. CDR3 length equals 14 residues. Trimming stripped 2 bases from V and 5 bases from J, with 7 bases between. In germline, CDR1 is SEHNR, CDR2 FQNEAQ (reference sequence). The chain's CDR3 is CASSLSTNNSPLHF. The CDR3 nucleotides are TGTGCCAGCAGCTTAAGCACGAATAATTCACCCCTCCACTTT.

This chain connects TRBV5-5 to TRBJ2-1; 9 positions agree with TRBD1. Trimming cost V 6 bases and J 2 bases; bases outside gene matches: 6. CDR1 SGHKS and CDR2 YYEKEE come from the germline V gene (reference sequence). This CDR3 has 15 amino acids. The CDR3 region is CASNDGTGTYNEQFF. The CDR3 coding sequence is TGTGCCAGCAACGATGGGACAGGGACCTACAATGAGCAGTTCTTC.

This clone was seen once. J is TRBJ1-4 and V is TRBV18; D is unresolved. The CDR3 sequence is 16 residues long. V shed 3 bases and J shed 7 bases, with 18 bases lying between them. The germline V gene has CDR1 KGHSH and CDR2 LQKENI. The DNA of the CDR3 is TGTGCCAGCTCACCGCCCCTCGCAGGCCGCTCTGAAAAACTGTTTTTT. As protein: CASSPPLAGRSEKLFF.

The chain combines TRBV19 with TRBJ1-2, with 7 nucleotides matching TRBD1. This CDR3 region has 16 residues. Losses at the gene ends were 5 bases for V and 4 bases for J; bases not matched to a gene: 13. Germline assignment: CDR1 LNHDA and CDR2 SQIVND (reference sequence). The CDR3 here is CASSPGTAPRGYGYTF. CDR3 nucleotides: TGTGCCAGTAGTCCGGGGACAGCCCCTAGGGGCTATGGCTACACCTTC. Based on the CDR3 plus reference TRBV19 and TRBJ1-2, the full variable domain is DGGITQSPKYLFRKEGQNVTLSCEQNLNHDAMYWYRQDPGQGLRLIYYSQIVNDFQKGDIAEGYSVSREKKESFPLTVTSAQKNPTAFYLCASSPGTAPRGYGYTFGSGTRLTVV.

This sequence joins TRBV13 and TRBJ2-7, with no clear D. The CDR3 totals 15 residues. The germline CDR1 and CDR2 sequences are PRHDT and FYEKMQ (reference sequence). V lost 0 bases and J lost 3, with 12 bases in between. CDR3 residues: CASSLGVDHHYEQYF. The CDR3 nucleotides are TGTGCCAGCAGCTTAGGGGTAGATCACCACTACGAGCAGTACTTC.

The CDR3 DNA reads TGTGCCAGCAGCCCCCTAGCGGGGACAGCCAAAAACATTCAGTACTTC. This gives the protein CASSPLAGTAKNIQYF. The chain links TRBV2 to TRBJ2-4; 9 bases agree with TRBD2. The V and J ends lost 6 bases and 0 bases, in that order; junction bases with no gene match: 6. The CDR3 spans 16 residues. Germline values: CDR1 SNHLY, CDR2 FYNNEI.

In DNA form, the CDR3 reads TGCGCCAGCACGGGGACTAGTGAGGGCACAGATACGCAGTATTTT. Protein: CASTGTSEGTDTQYF. V and J are TRBV5-1 and TRBJ2-3; 8 bases map to TRBD2. V shed 6 bases, J shed 1 base, and the junction held 7 bases outside the gene matches. The germline V gene has CDR1 SGHRS and CDR2 YFSETQ. CDR3 length: 15 amino acids.

The V gene is TRBV5-1, the J gene TRBJ2-7; D perhaps matches TRBD2 (5 bases). Trimming removed 4 bases at V and 0 bases at J, with 17 bases between. Per germline, CDR1 SGHRS and CDR2 YFSETQ. The CDR3 has 16 amino acids. The CDR3 nucleotides are TGCGCCAGCAGCATGGATCGGGATTTCACCTCCTACGAGCAGTACTTC. Its translation: CASSMDRDFTSYEQYF. Complete variable domain (other parts from reference TRBV5-1 and TRBJ2-7): KAGVTQTPRYLIKTRGQQVTLSCSPISGHRSVSWYQQTPGQGLQFLFEYFSETQRNKGNFPGRFSGRQFSNSRSEMNVSTLELGDSALYLCASSMDRDFTSYEQYFGPGTRLTVT.

V is TRBV5-1 and J is TRBJ2-5, with D possibly being TRBD1 (5 bases). V lost 0 bases and J 1 base, leaving 16 bases between the germline ends. The CDR3 has 17 amino acids. The germline V gene has CDR1 SGHRS and CDR2 YFSETQ. The CDR3 DNA is TGCGCCAGCAGCTTGGGACTCACAGGATTCTTCCAAGAGACCCAGTACTTC. Translated: CASSLGLTGFFQETQYF.

To note about this clone: This may stem from a read error, because a much larger clone lies one nucleotide away. The chain links TRBV6-4 to TRBJ1-2; TRBD1 aligns across 9 bases. The trim removed 6 bases at V and 5 bases at J, leaving 7 bases unmatched. CDR3 size: 14 residues. Germline V CDR1 and CDR2: MRHNA, SNTAGT. CDR3 residues: CASRDTGGAYGYTF. CDR3 in DNA: TGTGCCAGCAGGGATACAGGGGGCGCATATGGCTACACCTTC.

This chain connects TRBV15 to TRBJ1-5, with TRBD1 identical over 7 bases. Losses at the gene ends were 3 bases for V and 7 bases for J; bases not matched to a gene: 12. CDR1 LNHNV and CDR2 YYDKDF come from the germline V gene (reference sequence). There are 16 residues in the CDR3. The CDR3 coding sequence is TGTGCCACCAGCAGGTCGGGACAGAGCAGAGGCCAGCCCCAGCATTTT. It yields the protein CATSRSGQSRGQPQHF.

J is TRBJ1-3 and V is TRBV18, with D possibly being TRBD1 (6 bases). Germline CDR1 and CDR2: KGHSH and LQKENI. The V and J ends lost 6 bases and 0 bases respectively, with 15 bases between them. This CDR3 contains 16 residues. The CDR3 DNA follows: TGTGCCAGCTCGCCGCCGAGGGGGTACTCTGGAAACACCATATATTTT. It specifies CASSPPRGYSGNTIYF.

The chain employs TRBV2 and TRBJ1-5; 7 positions agree with TRBD1. This CDR3 contains 14 residues. In germline, CDR1 is SNHLY, CDR2 FYNNEI. J lost 7 bases, V lost 3 bases, and 6 bases had no gene match. The CDR3 here is CASSDFRQGQPQHF. The CDR3, as DNA: TGTGCCAGCAGTGATTTTAGACAGGGACAGCCCCAGCATTTT.

V is TRBV28 and J is TRBJ1-2; 9 bases match TRBD1. Unmatched junction bases numbered 14, after V lost 6 bases and J lost 0 bases. The CDR3 runs 18 residues. In germline, CDR1 is MDHEN, CDR2 SYDVKM. CDR3 protein: CASRRPRDRVKANYGYTF. CDR3 sequence (DNA): TGTGCCAGCAGACGTCCCCGGGACAGGGTCAAGGCTAACTATGGCTACACCTTC.

V usage is TRBV5-4 and J usage is TRBJ2-1; 7 bases line up with TRBD1. Germline CDR1 SGHNT, CDR2 YYREEE (reference sequence). V was pared by 2 bases and J by 5 bases, with 19 bases of the junction left unmatched. CDR3 length: 19 amino acids. CDR3: CASSLLRIAPGTADNEQFF. The CDR3 region has the DNA TGTGCCAGCAGCTTACTTAGGATCGCGCCCGGGACAGCCGACAATGAGCAGTTCTTC.

This clone showed up just once. The chain combines TRBV19 with TRBJ1-5, with 9 nucleotides matching TRBD1. The V segment lost 7 bases and the J segment 7 bases; nucleotides outside the gene matches: 11. The germline V gene has CDR1 LNHDA and CDR2 SQIVND (reference sequence). The CDR3 loop spans 15 amino acids. CDR3 coding DNA: TGTGCCAGTAAGGAAACAGGGGGCAGTTGGCAGCCCCAGCATTTT. Translating gives CASKETGGSWQPQHF. Complete variable domain (other parts from reference TRBV19 and TRBJ1-5): DGGITQSPKYLFRKEGQNVTLSCEQNLNHDAMYWYRQDPGQGLRLIYYSQIVNDFQKGDIAEGYSVSREKKESFPLTVTSAQKNPTAFYLCASKETGGSWQPQHFGDGTRLSIL.

The chain carries TRBV3-1 (or the pseudogene TRBV3-2) and TRBJ1-1; D is ambiguous. Germline CDR1 reads LGHDT; CDR2 reads YNNKEL (reference sequence). Trimming shortened V by 6 bases and J by 0 bases, and 14 bases separated the two germline ends. This CDR3 contains 15 residues. CDR3 residues: CASREDGIMNTEAFF. In DNA, the CDR3 is TGTGCCAGCAGGGAGGACGGAATAATGAACACTGAAGCTTTCTTT.

The DNA for the CDR3 is TGTGCCAGCAGCCCCGGAGGGGAACGAGGGTATAATTCACCCCTCCACTTT. Its translation: CASSPGGERGYNSPLHF. V is TRBV5-4 and J is TRBJ1-6, with D possibly being TRBD1 (5 bases). The V gene lost 4 bases and the J gene lost 4 bases, with 18 bases spanning the gap. The CDR3 is made up of 17 amino acids. CDR1 is SGHNT, CDR2 YYREEE, per germline (reference sequence). Full variable domain (missing parts from reference TRBV5-4 and TRBJ1-6): ETGVTQSPTHLIKTRGQQVTLRCSSQSGHNTVSWYQQALGQGPQFIFQYYREEENGRGNFPPRFSGLQFPNYSSELNVNALELDDSALYLCASSPGGERGYNSPLHFGNGTRLTVT.

This chain joins TRBV7-9 and TRBJ1-1, with D possibly being TRBD1 (5 bases). Trimming stripped 3 bases from V and 0 bases from J, with 8 bases between. The CDR3 is 14 amino acids. Germline V CDR1 and CDR2: SEHNR, FQNEAQ (reference sequence). DNA for the CDR3: TGTGCCAGCAGCTTTACCAGGGTGAACACTGAAGCTTTCTTT. Its protein product is CASSFTRVNTEAFF.

Only one count was recorded for this clone. This chain connects TRBV29-1 to TRBJ1-1; no definite D call. The germline V gene encodes CDR1 SQVTM and CDR2 ANQGSEA. V was trimmed by 7 bases and J by 5 bases, leaving 14 bases between them. The CDR3 has 12 amino acids. The DNA of the CDR3 is TGCAGCGGGGAGGTGGAAGAAACTGAAGCTTTCTTT. Encoded protein: CSGEVEETEAFF.

In this sample, this clone turned up a few times. The V gene is TRBV19, the J gene TRBJ1-1; D perhaps matches TRBD1 (5 bases). The germline V and J ends were trimmed by 5 bases and 7 bases, with 14 bases remaining between them. Germline V lookup: CDR1 LNHDA, CDR2 SQIVND (reference sequence). This CDR3 is built from 13 residues. In DNA form, the CDR3 reads TGTGCCAGTAGTCCCGGGGGGAATAATGAAGCTTTCTTT. It translates to CASSPGGNNEAFF.

The chain uses TRBV7-3 and TRBJ1-1, with 11 bases identical to TRBD1. The CDR3 consists of 15 residues. V trimming: 5 bases; J trimming: 12 bases; junction bases outside the gene matches: 14. Per germline, CDR1 SGHTA and CDR2 FQGTGA. The CDR3 DNA follows: TGTGCCAGCAGCCCCGGGACAGGGGGGTTACAAGTCCCTTTCTTT. It is translated as CASSPGTGGLQVPFF.

The V gene is TRBV28, the J gene TRBJ2-7; 8 nucleotides match TRBD1. Trimming took 7 bases from V and 7 from J; bases not matched to a gene: 12. The CDR3 covers 14 residues. Germline CDR1 is MDHEN and CDR2 is SYDVKM. The chain's CDR3 is CASNLKDRDQEQYF. CDR3 coding DNA: TGTGCCAGCAACCTAAAGGACAGGGATCAAGAGCAGTACTTC.